This T cell receptor (beta chain) was documented in a study of T cells in Graves' hyperthyroidism and ophthalmopathy. Turning to this clonotype: The antigen remains unidentified.

Study-wide results and caveats: Ophthalmopathy was separated from stable hyperthyroidism by a 13 V-J model. The majority of expanded thyroid clonotypes above 0.001 also appeared in blood.

V was trimmed by 8 bases and J by 3 bases, leaving 13 bases between them. The germline gives CDR1 SNHLY, CDR2 FYNNEI. The CDR3 runs to 13 residues. TCR beta CDR3 regions were amplified from RNA. HTBI primers were the set used in a first-round RT-PCR of the TCR CDR3. TCRdb analysed the multiplex PCR reads with MiXCR anew, one entry per CDR3 protein. The table lists 410,000 or so distinct CDR3 sequences, roughly 14% of them singletons. Inclusion characteristics of ophthalmopathy patients comprised a Clinical Activity Score of at least 3, a NOSPECS grade of at least 4, and duration under 3 months. The chain couples TRBV2 to TRBJ1-2, with TRBD1 as a possible D gene (6 bases). The sequencing sample was made of blood. This TCR came from a young man with Graves' ophthalmopathy. The CDR3 coding sequence is TGTGCCAGCGACAAAAGGACAGACTATGGCTACACCTTC. It is translated as CASDKRTDYGYTF.